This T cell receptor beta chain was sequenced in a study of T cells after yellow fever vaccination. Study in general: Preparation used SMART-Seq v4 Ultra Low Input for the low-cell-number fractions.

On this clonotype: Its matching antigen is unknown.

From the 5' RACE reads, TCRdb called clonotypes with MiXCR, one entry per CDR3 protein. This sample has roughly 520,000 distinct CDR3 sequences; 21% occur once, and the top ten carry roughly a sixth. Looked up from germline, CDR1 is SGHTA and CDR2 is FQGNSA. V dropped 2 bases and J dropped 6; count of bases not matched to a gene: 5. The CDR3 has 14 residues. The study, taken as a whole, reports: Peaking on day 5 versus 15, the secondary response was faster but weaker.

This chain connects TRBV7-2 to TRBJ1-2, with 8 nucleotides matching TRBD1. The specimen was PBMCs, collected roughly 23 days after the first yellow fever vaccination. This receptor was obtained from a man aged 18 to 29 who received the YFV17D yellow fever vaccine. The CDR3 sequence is CASSLSQGADGYTF. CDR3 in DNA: TGTGCCAGCAGCTTATCGCAGGGGGCGGATGGCTACACCTTC.